This TCR beta chain was sequenced in a study of T cell responses to AZD1222 COVID-19 vaccine. The study, taken as a whole, reports: Donors in the cohort were predominantly white British and more often female, and clonal diversity was possibly underestimated.

The protocol was immunoSEQ multiplex PCR, while the TCRdb copy is restricted to in-frame clones and leaves out a portion. The sample carries around 180,000 clones, around 88% recorded once. The CDR3 contains 14 residues. Germline V gives CDR1 SGHRS, CDR2 YFSETQ. V was cut by 0 bases and J by 5 bases, with 12 bases left in between. A word on this clone: The antigen is undetermined.

The receptor comes from an adult in good health. This chain connects TRBV5-1 to TRBJ2-7; D is uncertain. Sequencing was performed on peripheral blood, taken on day 0 of AZD1222 vaccination. The CDR3 region has the DNA TGCGCCAGCAGCTTGGAAGTACGTCGCGACGAGCAGTACTTC. Protein: CASSLEVRRDEQYF.